A selection of T cell receptor beta chains follows, all from one sample in a study of shared clonotypes between healthy human individuals. Some clones are missing from TCRdb's copy, which holds only in-frame ones; the method was immunoSEQ multiplex PCR. The sample has some 1,900,000 clones, 85% to 95% seen once. Sequencing was carried out using naive CD8+ T cells sorted from blood. The receptors derive from a man between 18 and 35 years old in good health. Each CDR3 is given without its conserved first and last residue.

length	V	CDR3
12	TRBV4-1	ASSQDAGSYEQY
12	TRBV4-1	ASSWDGTSYEQY
12	TRBV28	ASTPTGVGSPLH
13	TRBV7-9	ASSPTDPGMETQY
16	TRBV28	ASSLPTVMEGAYTEAF
13	TRBV19	ASSIFGYGNQPQH
13	TRBV7-9	ASSLYSSPYNEQF
11	TRBV2	ASSVDSGGPRD
13	TRBV27	ASSLGSSSTDTQY
13	TRBV19	ASSIDFRPNTEAF
13	TRBV27	ASSAHPGDSYGYT
10	TRBV6-1	ASRDSYNEQF
13	TRBV11-3	ASSLAPGGVETQY
13	TRBV7-2	ASSVRGGDRDEQY
12	TRBV13	ASSPGQGGYEQY
13	TRBV5-6	ASSPPSTGAYEQY
10	TRBV27	ASSLRSGEQY
11	TRBV6-5	ASSGGHQETQY
19	TRBV13	ASSLYTGTSGSIDPTDTQY
11	TRBV11-2	ASSVGHPYEQY
11	TRBV7-9	ASSRTEAYEQY
14	TRBV5-1	ASSLGQGTMNTEAF
12	TRBV7-8	ASSEGATNEKLF
12	TRBV7-9	ASSPTGPGEPQH
13	TRBV9	ASSVGTAIGNEQF